This T cell receptor (beta chain) comes out of a study of shared clonotypes between healthy human individuals. CD8 cells regarded as naive lacked CD45RO, were positively chosen for CCR7, and omitted terminally differentiated effector memory CD45RA+ cells. Data came from immunoSEQ multiplex PCR; TCRdb stores just in-frame clones and leaves some out. This sample has about 2.1 million clones, with 93% found just once. The CDR3 runs 13 residues. V was pared by 4 bases and J by 11 bases, with 17 bases between. Germline loops: CDR1 MNHEY, CDR2 SMNVEV (reference sequence). The sample taken for sequencing was naive CD8+ T cells from PBMCs. This receptor was taken from a man aged 18 to 29 in good health. Some clones in this sample may be carry-over from other donors' samples. The gene calls are TRBV27 and TRBJ2-5; no clear D gene. CDR3 DNA: TGTGCCAGCAGTTCCTCTCTTGGCGGAAAGCAGTACTTC. Its translation: CASSSSLGGKQYF.